The following is a T cell receptor (beta chain) sequence with its context. Its antigen remains unknown. The data stem from a study of graft-versus-host responses after intestinal transplantation. This CDR3 has 15 amino acids. From germline, CDR1 is SGHRS and CDR2 YFSETQ. Trimming took off 0 bases at V and 10 bases at J, with 14 bases between the two ends. TCRdb's copy holds only in-frame clones and misses some; the assay was immunoSEQ multiplex PCR. The table includes about 97,000 clones, roughly 89% detected once. This chain uses TRBV5-1 with TRBJ1-6; perhaps TRBD1 as D (5 bases). This receptor was identified in a human donor who was the organ donor for an intestinal transplant. This sample comprised unstimulated CD4+ T cells sorted from spleen or lymph node cells, obtained before transplant. The CDR3 here is CASSLGGGAESPLHF. The CDR3 DNA reads as TGCGCCAGCAGCTTGGGTGGAGGGGCCGAGTCACCCCTCCACTTT. Based on the CDR3 plus reference TRBV5-1 and TRBJ1-6, the full variable domain is KAGVTQTPRYLIKTRGQQVTLSCSPISGHRSVSWYQQTPGQGLQFLFEYFSETQRNKGNFPGRFSGRQFSNSRSEMNVSTLELGDSALYLCASSLGGGAESPLHFGNGTRLTVT.